These 7 T cell receptor beta chains were sequenced from one sample in a study of T cells in Graves' hyperthyroidism and ophthalmopathy. RNA transcripts yielded amplified TCR beta CDR3 regions. First-round RT-PCR with HTBI primers amplified the TCR CDR3 region. TCRdb reprocessed the multiplex PCR reads via MiXCR and lists one record per CDR3 protein. The sample shows 550,000 to 850,000 distinct CDR3 sequences, around a sixth of them seen only once. The sample was blood. Receptors were obtained from a woman in her fifties or sixties with Graves' hyperthyroidism that later progressed to Graves' ophthalmopathy.

This chain connects TRBV20-1 to TRBJ2-7; 9 bases map to TRBD1. The germline V gene has CDR1 DFQATT and CDR2 SNEGSKA (reference sequence). The J segment lost 7 bases and the V segment lost 5 bases, leaving 12 bases of the junction unmatched. The CDR3 is 14 amino acids. For the CDR3, the DNA is TGCAGTGCTTCTTCCGGGACAGGGATCGGAGAGCAGTACTTC. It specifies CSASSGTGIGEQYF.

The chain links TRBV18 to TRBJ1-3; D not certain. This CDR3 spans 17 amino acids. The V gene lost 0 bases and the J gene lost 0 bases, with 12 bases spanning the gap. CDR1 and CDR2 (germline): KGHSH, LQKENI. The DNA for the CDR3 is TGTGCCAGCTCACCACCGGGAAAGGTATACTCTGGAAACACCATATATTTT. It yields the protein CASSPPGKVYSGNTIYF.

The chain joins TRBV9 to TRBJ2-7; the D gene could be TRBD1 or TRBD2 (5 bases each). Germline V gives CDR1 SGDLS, CDR2 YYNGEE. The length of the CDR3 is 19 residues. Trimming pared 3 bases from V and 9 bases from J, leaving 34 bases between. The CDR3 nucleotides read TGTGCCAGCAGCGCTAATCCCCTCCCTACAGGAGATTGGACGGCGGGGCAGTACTTC. Translation gives CASSANPLPTGDWTAGQYF.

The gene calls are TRBV7-9 and TRBJ1-4; 7 positions match TRBD1. The length of the CDR3 is 14 residues. Germline loops: CDR1 SEHNR, CDR2 FQNEAQ (reference sequence). V shed 3 bases, J shed 8 bases, and the junction held 6 bases outside the gene matches. The CDR3 sequence is CASSLDRSGEKLFF. Written as DNA, the CDR3 is TGTGCCAGCAGCTTGGACAGGTCCGGGGAAAAACTGTTTTTT. Combining the CDR3 with reference TRBV7-9 and TRBJ1-4 gives the whole variable domain DTGVSQNPRHKITKRGQNVTFRCDPISEHNRLYWYRQTLGQGPEFLTYFQNEAQLEKSRLLSDRFSAERPKGSFSTLEIQRTEQGDSAMYLCASSLDRSGEKLFFGSGTQLSVL.

The table lists this clonotype with a few counts. V is TRBV7-9 and J is TRBJ2-7, with D hard to call. Trimming removed 1 base from V and 3 bases from J, with 16 bases in between. CDR3 size: 16 residues. Germline lookup yields CDR1 SEHNR and CDR2 FQNEAQ (reference sequence). The CDR3 is CASSLDLAFTVYEQYF. The CDR3 DNA sequence: TGTGCCAGCAGCTTAGATCTGGCTTTTACCGTCTACGAGCAGTACTTC.

Here the CDR3 reads CASSESFGDETQYF. The CDR3 coding sequence is TGCGCCAGCAGTGAGTCGTTCGGGGATGAGACCCAGTACTTC. This chain joins TRBV10-1 and TRBJ2-5, with a possible D match to TRBD2 (5 bases). The CDR3 runs to 14 residues. V was cut by 0 bases and J by 5 bases, with 10 bases left in between. Germline CDR1 and CDR2: WNHNN and SYGVQD (reference sequence).

This clonotype was seen at least ten times. CDR3: CASSLTTGYYNEQFF. CDR3 nucleotides: TGCGCCAGCAGCTTAACTACAGGTTACTACAATGAGCAGTTCTTC. This chain joins TRBV5-1 and TRBJ2-1, with D perhaps matching TRBD1 (5 bases). Trimming took off 2 bases at V and 3 bases at J, with 12 bases between the two ends. CDR3 size: 15 residues. Germline V gene sequence: CDR1 SGHRS, CDR2 YFSETQ.